This T cell receptor (beta chain) is from a study of T cells in tumors after PD-1 blockade. Study summary: Some patients also took daily vismodegib 150 mg during anti-PD-1 treatment.

Input was roughly 616 ng to 6,500 ng of genomic DNA from tumor or blood. The CDR3 extends over 13 amino acids. The V gene lost 0 bases and the J gene lost 2 bases, with 5 bases spanning the gap. Germline V CDR1 and CDR2: SGDLS, YYNGEE. Assay used: immunoSEQ multiplex PCR; TCRdb lists only in-frame clones, some missing. Of about 63,000 clones detected, under 80% appear once; the ten largest clones hold around 5%. This sequence originates from a human donor with basal cell carcinoma. The chain links TRBV9 to TRBJ2-5; no reliable D call. Sequenced here: PBMCs, sampled after anti-PD-1 treatment. This CDR3 is CASSVGYQETQYF. The CDR3 DNA follows: TGTGCCAGCAGCGTAGGGTATCAAGAGACCCAGTACTTC.